The next 8 T cell receptor beta chains were all read from a single sample in a study of T cell clonality in common variable immunodeficiency. Some clones are missing from TCRdb's copy, which holds only in-frame ones; the method was immunoSEQ multiplex PCR. The sample was found to contain tens of thousands of clones, and every one recurs. Source material: peripheral blood mononuclear cells. Source of these receptors: a person aged 18-69 years in good health.

In regard to this clone: The read ends 3 residues before the CDR3 terminus; that terminus is restored from the germline J gene. This sample also contains other DNA sequences that code for the same CDR3. V gene TRBV6-4 combines with J gene TRBJ2-4; D unclear. The germline V gene encodes CDR1 MRHNA and CDR2 SNTAGT. Trimming cost V 7 bases and J 5 bases, with 15 bases left between them. This CDR3 has 14 amino acids. The sequenced part of the CDR3 DNA is TGTGCCAGCATTGTGCGAACTGGTGAAAACATT. It encodes CASIVRTGENI. The whole CDR3 protein reads CASIVRTGENIQYF.

The sample holds many counts of this clone. With the read ending 3 residues before the CDR3 end, the germline J gene is used to fill in that end. The V and J genes are TRBV4-2 and TRBJ2-7; no reliable D call. This CDR3 is built from 14 residues. Germline V lookup: CDR1 LGHNA, CDR2 YNFKEQ. V was clipped by 1 base and J by 2 bases, with 9 bases between them. The CDR3 is CASSQVVQTYEQYF. CDR3 bases read: TGTGCCAGCAGCCAAGTTGTCCAGACCTACGAG.

This clone occurred a few times. A far bigger clonotype differs at one base, so this is likely a read error. The read is 3 residues too short to cover the CDR3 end, so that end is filled in from the germline J gene. The chain has TRBV7-3 and TRBJ2-1, with a tentative D call TRBD1 (6 bases). There are 16 residues in the CDR3. The ends were cut back, 10 bases at V and 7 bases at J, with 26 bases in the middle. The germline CDR1 and CDR2 sequences are SGHTA and FQGTGA. CDR3 DNA (partial): TGTGCCATCAGTCGAACCGGGACACCCCCTGGGAATGAG. Residues: CAISRTGTPPGNE. The complete CDR3 sequence is CAISRTGTPPGNEQFF.

This clone was seen many times. The missing CDR3 end, 3 residues past where the read stops, is filled in from the germline J gene. The chain joins TRBV5-1 to TRBJ2-3; 12 bases map to TRBD2. The CDR3 runs to 14 residues. The germline gives CDR1 SGHRS, CDR2 YFSETQ. V was clipped by 6 bases and J by 3 bases; unmatched bases: 2. The sequenced CDR3 bases are TGCGCCAGCACCCTAGCGGGAGGGACAGATACG. This codes for CASTLAGGTDT. The entire CDR3 reads CASTLAGGTDTQYF.

This clone was observed at least ten times. Sequencing ends 3 residues short of the CDR3 end; the germline J gene provides the rest. The V call is TRBV2, the J call TRBJ2-7, with 12 bases lining up with TRBD2. The trim removed 6 bases at V and 3 bases at J, leaving 3 bases unmatched. The CDR3 is made up of 14 amino acids. Germline V gives CDR1 SNHLY, CDR2 FYNNEI. The CDR3 is CASSPTSGGYEQYF. Partial CDR3 DNA: TGTGCCAGCAGCCCGACTAGCGGGGGCTACGAG.

This clone was counted at least ten times. The CDR3 end lies 3 residues beyond the end of the read and is filled in from the germline J gene. V gene TRBV5-1 combines with J gene TRBJ2-5; D uncertain. CDR3 length: 15 residues. Germline V gene data show CDR1 as SGHRS and CDR2 as YFSETQ. V lost 1 base and J lost 0, with 10 bases in between. The CDR3 region is CASSLLQTYQETQYF. Incomplete CDR3 DNA: TGCGCCAGCAGCTTGTTACAGACGTACCAAGAGACC.

This clone was seen many times. The read is 3 residues too short to cover the CDR3 end, so that end is filled in from the germline J gene. The chain links TRBV18 to TRBJ1-2; 8 bases agree with TRBD1. CDR1 and CDR2 from the germline V gene are KGHSH and LQKENI. The CDR3 extends over 14 amino acids. J was trimmed by 3 bases and V by 3 bases; bases with no gene match: 3. CDR3 bases read: TGTGCCAGCTCACCTCAGACAGGGGACTATGGC. Amino acid sequence: CASSPQTGDYG. The complete CDR3 reads CASSPQTGDYGYTF.

The sample holds many counts of this clone. The CDR3 end lies 3 residues beyond the end of the read and is filled in from the germline J gene. The chain uses TRBV10-1 and TRBJ2-1; 10 positions agree with TRBD2. Germline CDR1 WNHNN, CDR2 SYGVQD (reference sequence). Trimming took 0 bases from V and 8 from J; bases not matched to a gene: 7. The CDR3 consists of 16 residues. This CDR3 is CASSESSGGASDEQFF. The sequenced part of the CDR3 DNA is TGCGCCAGCAGTGAGTCAAGCGGGGGGGCCTCAGATGAG.